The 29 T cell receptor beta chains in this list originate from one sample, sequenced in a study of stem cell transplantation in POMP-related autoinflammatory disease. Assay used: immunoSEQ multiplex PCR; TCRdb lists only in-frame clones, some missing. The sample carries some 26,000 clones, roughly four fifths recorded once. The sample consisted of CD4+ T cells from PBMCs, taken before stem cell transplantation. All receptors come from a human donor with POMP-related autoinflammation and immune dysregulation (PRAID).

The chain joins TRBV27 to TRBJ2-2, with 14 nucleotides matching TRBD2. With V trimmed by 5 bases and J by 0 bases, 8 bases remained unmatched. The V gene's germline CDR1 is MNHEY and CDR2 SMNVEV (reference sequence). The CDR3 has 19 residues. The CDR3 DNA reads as TGTGCCAGCAGTCTCCCCGGGACTAGCGGGAGCACGAACACCGGGGAGCTGTTTTTT. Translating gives CASSLPGTSGSTNTGELFF.

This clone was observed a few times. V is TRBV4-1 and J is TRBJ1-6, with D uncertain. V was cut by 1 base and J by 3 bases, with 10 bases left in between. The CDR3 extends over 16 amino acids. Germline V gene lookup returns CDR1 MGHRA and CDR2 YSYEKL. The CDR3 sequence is CASSQVYTFYNSPLHF. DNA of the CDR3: TGCGCCAGCAGCCAAGTGTATACCTTCTATAATTCACCCCTCCACTTT.

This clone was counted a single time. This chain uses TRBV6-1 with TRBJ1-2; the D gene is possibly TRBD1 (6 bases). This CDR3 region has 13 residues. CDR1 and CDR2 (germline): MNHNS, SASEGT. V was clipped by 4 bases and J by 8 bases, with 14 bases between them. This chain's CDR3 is CASSGTAPWGYTF. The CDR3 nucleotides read TGTGCCAGCAGTGGGACAGCCCCTTGGGGCTACACCTTC.

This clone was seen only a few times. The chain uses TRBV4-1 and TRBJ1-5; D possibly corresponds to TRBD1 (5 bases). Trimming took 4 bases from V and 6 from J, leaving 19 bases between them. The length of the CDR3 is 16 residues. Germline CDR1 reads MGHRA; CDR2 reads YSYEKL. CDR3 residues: CASSRFWRGGSQPQHF. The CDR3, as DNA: TGCGCCAGCAGCCGCTTTTGGAGGGGTGGAAGTCAGCCCCAGCATTTT.

Here the CDR3 reads CASSSRLAGGLYQETQYF. CDR3 coding DNA: TGTGCCAGCAGCTCCAGGCTAGCGGGGGGGCTCTATCAAGAGACCCAGTACTTC. The chain recombines TRBV5-4 with TRBJ2-5; 12 bases are a match to TRBD2. Germline assignment: CDR1 SGHNT and CDR2 YYREEE (reference sequence). The V gene end was trimmed by 3 bases and the J gene end by 2 bases; junction bases not matched to a gene: 11. CDR3 length: 18 residues.

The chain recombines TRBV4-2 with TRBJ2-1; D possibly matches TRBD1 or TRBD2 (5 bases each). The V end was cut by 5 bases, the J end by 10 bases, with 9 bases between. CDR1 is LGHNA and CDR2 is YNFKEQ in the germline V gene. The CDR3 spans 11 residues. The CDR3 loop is CASSGRDEQFF. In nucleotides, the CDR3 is TGTGCCAGCAGCGGCCGGGACGAGCAGTTCTTC.

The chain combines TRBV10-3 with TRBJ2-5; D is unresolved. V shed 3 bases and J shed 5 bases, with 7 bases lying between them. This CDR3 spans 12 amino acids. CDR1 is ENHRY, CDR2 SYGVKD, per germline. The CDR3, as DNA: TGTGCCATCAGTGAAAGGGCCGAGACCCAGTACTTC. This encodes CAISERAETQYF.

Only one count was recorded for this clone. The CDR3 spells CASRVTSGALGNKETQYF. CDR3 nucleotide sequence: TGTGCCAGCAGGGTGACTAGCGGGGCCCTGGGAAATAAAGAGACCCAGTACTTC. The V gene is TRBV2, the J gene TRBJ2-5; 11 bases align to TRBD2. The CDR3 totals 18 residues. Unmatched junction bases numbered 15, after V lost 6 bases and J lost 3 bases. Germline V gene sequence: CDR1 SNHLY, CDR2 FYNNEI.

CDR3 coding DNA: TGTGCCGCGCGAGGCTCCTACGAGCAGTACTTC. Translating it yields CAARGSYEQYF. The V and J genes are TRBV28 and TRBJ2-7; D remains ambiguous. The CDR3 totals 11 residues. Per germline, CDR1 MDHEN and CDR2 SYDVKM. Trimming shortened V by 11 bases and J by 0 bases, and 8 bases separated the two germline ends.

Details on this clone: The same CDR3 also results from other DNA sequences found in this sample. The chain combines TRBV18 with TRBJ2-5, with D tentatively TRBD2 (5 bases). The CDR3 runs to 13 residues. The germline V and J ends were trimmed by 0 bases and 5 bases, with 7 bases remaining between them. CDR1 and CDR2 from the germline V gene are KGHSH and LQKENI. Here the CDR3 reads CASSPPTGETQYF. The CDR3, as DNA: TGTGCCAGCTCACCACCGACGGGGGAGACCCAGTACTTC. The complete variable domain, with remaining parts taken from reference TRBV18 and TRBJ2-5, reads NAGVMQNPRHLVRRRGQEARLRCSPMKGHSHVYWYRQLPEEGLKFMVYLQKENIIDESGMPKERFSAEFPKEGPSILRIQQVVRGDSAAYFCASSPPTGETQYFGPGTRLLVL.

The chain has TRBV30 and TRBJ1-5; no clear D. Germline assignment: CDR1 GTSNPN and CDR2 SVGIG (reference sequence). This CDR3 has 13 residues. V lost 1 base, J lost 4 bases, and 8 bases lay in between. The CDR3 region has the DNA TGTGCCTGGAGTGGCAGTGGTAATCAGCCCCAGCATTTT. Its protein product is CAWSGSGNQPQHF. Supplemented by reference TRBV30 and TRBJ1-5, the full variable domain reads SQTIHQWPATLVQPVGSPLSLECTVEGTSNPNLYWYRQAAGRGLQLLFYSVGIGQISSEVPQNLSASRPQDRQFILSSKKLLLSDSGFYLCAWSGSGNQPQHFGDGTRLSIL.

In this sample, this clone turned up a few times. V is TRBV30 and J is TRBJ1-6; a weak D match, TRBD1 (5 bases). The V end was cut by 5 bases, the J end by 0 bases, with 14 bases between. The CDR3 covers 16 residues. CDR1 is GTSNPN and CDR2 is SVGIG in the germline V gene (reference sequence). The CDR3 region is CAWAGTVSSYNSPLHF. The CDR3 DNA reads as TGTGCCTGGGCCGGGACGGTGAGCTCCTATAATTCACCCCTCCACTTT.

In DNA form, the CDR3 reads TGTGCCAGGAGTACTCAGGACAGGGACTATCGAGAGACCCAGTACTTC. Translated, it gives CARSTQDRDYRETQYF. V is TRBV27 and J is TRBJ2-5; possible D gene TRBD1, 8 bases. The CDR3 has 16 residues. V lost 9 bases, J lost 4 bases, and 24 bases lay in between. Germline CDR1 reads MNHEY; CDR2 reads SMNVEV (reference sequence).

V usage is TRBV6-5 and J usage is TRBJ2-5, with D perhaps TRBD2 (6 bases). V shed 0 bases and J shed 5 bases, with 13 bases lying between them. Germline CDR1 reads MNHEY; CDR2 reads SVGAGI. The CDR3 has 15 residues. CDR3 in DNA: TGTGCCAGCAGTTACTCACCGGGACGGGGGGAGACCCAGTACTTC. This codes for CASSYSPGRGETQYF.

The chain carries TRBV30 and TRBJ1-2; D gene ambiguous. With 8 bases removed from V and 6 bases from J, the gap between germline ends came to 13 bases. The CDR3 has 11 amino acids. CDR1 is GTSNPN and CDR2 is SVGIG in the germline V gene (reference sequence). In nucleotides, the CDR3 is TGTGCCGGAAGCAGGATCAATGGCTACACCTTC. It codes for CAGSRINGYTF.

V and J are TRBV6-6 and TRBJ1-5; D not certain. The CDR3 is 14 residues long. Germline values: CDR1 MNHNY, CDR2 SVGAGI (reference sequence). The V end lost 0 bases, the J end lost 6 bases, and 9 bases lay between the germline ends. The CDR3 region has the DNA TGTGCCAGCAGTTACTCACCAGAGGGTCAGCCCCAGCATTTT. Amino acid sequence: CASSYSPEGQPQHF.

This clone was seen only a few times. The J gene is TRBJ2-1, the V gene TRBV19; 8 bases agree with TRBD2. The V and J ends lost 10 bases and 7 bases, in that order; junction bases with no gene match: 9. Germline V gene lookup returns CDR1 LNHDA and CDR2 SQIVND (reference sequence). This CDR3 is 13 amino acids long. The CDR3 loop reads CATWRGDGNEQFF. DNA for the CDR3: TGTGCCACGTGGCGGGGGGATGGGAATGAGCAGTTCTTC.

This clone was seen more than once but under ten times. CDR3 bases: TGTGCCAGCAGGCAGGAGGGGCGGCCCCAGCATTTT. Protein: CASRQEGRPQHF. The chain is built from TRBV2 and TRBJ1-5; possibly TRBD1 for D (5 bases). Trimming took 6 bases from V and 9 from J, leaving 12 bases between them. The germline gives CDR1 SNHLY, CDR2 FYNNEI. The CDR3 consists of 12 residues.

For the CDR3, the DNA is TGTGCCAGCAGCGCGAGACAAGGGAACACCGGGGAGCTGTTTTTT. This sequence encodes CASSARQGNTGELFF. The chain is built from TRBV9 and TRBJ2-2; D is unclear. V was clipped by 3 bases and J by 1 base, with 10 bases between them. The CDR3 is 15 amino acids. Germline CDR1 reads SGDLS; CDR2 reads YYNGEE.

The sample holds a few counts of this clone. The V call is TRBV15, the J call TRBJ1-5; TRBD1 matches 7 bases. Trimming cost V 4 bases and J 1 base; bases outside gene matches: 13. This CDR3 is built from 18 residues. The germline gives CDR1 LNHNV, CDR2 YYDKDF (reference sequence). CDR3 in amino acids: CATSTPQGGVGSNQPQHF. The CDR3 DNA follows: TGTGCCACCAGCACCCCTCAGGGGGGGGTGGGGAGCAATCAGCCCCAGCATTTT.

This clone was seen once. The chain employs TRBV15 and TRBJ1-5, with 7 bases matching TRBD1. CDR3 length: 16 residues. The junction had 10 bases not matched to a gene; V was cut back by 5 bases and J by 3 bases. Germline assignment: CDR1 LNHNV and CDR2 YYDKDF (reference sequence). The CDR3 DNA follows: TGTGCCACCAGCTTCTTGGACAGGCCCGCCAATCAGCCCCAGCATTTT. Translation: CATSFLDRPANQPQHF.

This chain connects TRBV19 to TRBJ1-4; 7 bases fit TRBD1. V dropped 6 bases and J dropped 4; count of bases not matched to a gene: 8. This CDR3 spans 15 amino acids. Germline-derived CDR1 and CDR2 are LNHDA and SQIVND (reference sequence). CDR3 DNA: TGTGCCAGTAGGTACCGGGACAGTATTAATGAAAAACTGTTTTTT. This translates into CASRYRDSINEKLFF.

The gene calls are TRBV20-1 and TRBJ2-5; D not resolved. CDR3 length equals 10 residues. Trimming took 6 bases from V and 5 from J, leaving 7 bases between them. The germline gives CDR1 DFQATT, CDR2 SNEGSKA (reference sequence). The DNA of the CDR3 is TGCAGTGCCTCCGGGGAGACCCAGTACTTC. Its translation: CSASGETQYF.

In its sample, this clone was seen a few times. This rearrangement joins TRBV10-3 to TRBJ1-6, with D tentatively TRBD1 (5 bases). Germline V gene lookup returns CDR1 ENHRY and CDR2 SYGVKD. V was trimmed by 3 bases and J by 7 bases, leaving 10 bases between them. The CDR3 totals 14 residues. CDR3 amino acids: CAISEQEMNSPLHF. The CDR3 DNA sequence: TGTGCCATCAGTGAACAGGAAATGAATTCACCCCTCCACTTT.

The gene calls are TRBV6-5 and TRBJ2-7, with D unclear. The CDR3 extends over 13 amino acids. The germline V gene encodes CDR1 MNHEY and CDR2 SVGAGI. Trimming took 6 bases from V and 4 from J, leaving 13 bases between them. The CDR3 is CASRQRSHYEQYF. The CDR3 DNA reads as TGTGCCAGCAGACAAAGGAGTCATTACGAGCAGTACTTC.

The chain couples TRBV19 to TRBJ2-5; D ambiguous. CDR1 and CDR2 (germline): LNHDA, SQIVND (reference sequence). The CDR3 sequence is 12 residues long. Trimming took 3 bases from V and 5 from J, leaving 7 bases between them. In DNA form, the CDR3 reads TGTGCCAGTAGTATTGAAGGGGAGACCCAGTACTTC. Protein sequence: CASSIEGETQYF.

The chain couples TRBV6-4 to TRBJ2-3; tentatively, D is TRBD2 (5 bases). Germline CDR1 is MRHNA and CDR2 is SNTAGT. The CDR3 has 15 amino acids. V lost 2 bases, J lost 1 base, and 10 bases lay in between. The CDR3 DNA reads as TGTGCCAGCAGTGACGGGGTAGCGCGCACAGATACGCAGTATTTT. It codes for CASSDGVARTDTQYF.

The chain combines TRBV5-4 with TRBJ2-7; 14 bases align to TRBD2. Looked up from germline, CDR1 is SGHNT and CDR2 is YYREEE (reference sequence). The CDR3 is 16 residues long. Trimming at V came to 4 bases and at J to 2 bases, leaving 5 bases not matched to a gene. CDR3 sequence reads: CASSPGTSGSAYEQYF. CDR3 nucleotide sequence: TGTGCCAGCAGCCCGGGGACTAGCGGGAGTGCCTACGAGCAGTACTTC.

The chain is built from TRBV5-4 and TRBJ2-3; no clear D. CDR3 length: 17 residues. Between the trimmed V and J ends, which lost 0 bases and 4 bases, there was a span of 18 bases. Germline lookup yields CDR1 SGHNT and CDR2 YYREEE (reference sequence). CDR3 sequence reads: CASSLVGSHTGPDTQYF. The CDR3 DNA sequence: TGTGCCAGCAGCTTGGTAGGGTCTCACACGGGCCCAGATACGCAGTATTTT.